The rows below give T cell receptor beta chains drawn from one sample of a study of blood T cell repertoires in COVID-19. Clones were read by immunoSEQ multiplex PCR, and TCRdb kept only the in-frame ones, dropping some. The sample lists some 130,000 clones, 60% to 80% occurring once. The sample was peripheral blood. The receptor set was obtained from a woman in her seventies with acute or convalescent COVID-19. CDR3s include the opening cysteine and the closing phenylalanine or tryptophan. D genes are given only for firm matches. Size values are once, few and many counts, or a class for expanded clones, and some rows have none.

cdr3_aa cdr3_nt v_call d_call clone_size j_call
CASSTSGTFNQPQHF TGTGCCAGTAGTACCTCCGGGACATTCAATCAGCCCCAGCATTTT TRBV19 - - TRBJ1-5
CASSWDGRGEQYF TGTGCCAGCAGCTGGGACGGGAGGGGTGAGCAGTACTTC TRBV7-3 TRBD2 - TRBJ2-7
CASSWTGGLTSTTDTQYF TGTGCCAGCAGCTGGACAGGGGGCCTGACTAGCACCACAGATACGCAGTATTTT TRBV7-9 TRBD1 - TRBJ2-3
CASSPGTGAMNTEAFF TGTGCCAGCAGTCCCGGGACAGGGGCCATGAACACTGAAGCTTTCTTT TRBV2 TRBD1 - TRBJ1-1
CASSLAGQGSYEQYF TGTGCCAGCAGCTTGGCTGGACAGGGATCCTACGAGCAGTACTTC TRBV5-5 TRBD1 - TRBJ2-7
CASRAGGFSADTQYF TGTGCCAGCAGGGCAGGGGGGTTCAGCGCAGATACGCAGTATTTT TRBV5-4 - - TRBJ2-3
CASIKRLLGGDTQYF TGTGCCAGCATCAAAAGACTGCTCGGCGGTGATACGCAGTATTTT TRBV7-2 - - TRBJ2-3
CASSDNLASRYNEQFF TGTGCCAGCAGTGACAATCTAGCGTCACGTTACAATGAGCAGTTCTTC TRBV6-1 - once TRBJ2-1
CASSGTVYGYTF TGTGCCAGCAGCGGGACAGTCTATGGCTACACCTTC TRBV9 - few TRBJ1-2
CASSLPQRGYNEQFF TGTGCCAGCAGCCTGCCCCAGCGAGGCTACAATGAGCAGTTCTTC TRBV3-1/TRBV3-2 - - TRBJ2-1
CASSLPTGVGTEAFF TGTGCCAGCAGCTTGCCCACAGGGGTGGGCACTGAAGCTTTCTTT TRBV7-2 TRBD1 few TRBJ1-1
CASSKVGGTGAGELFF TGTGCCAGCAGCAAAGTAGGAGGGACAGGGGCCGGGGAGCTGTTTTTT TRBV21-1 - - TRBJ2-2
CASSVATANTGELFF TGTGCCAGCAGCGTAGCTACAGCGAACACCGGGGAGCTGTTTTTT TRBV9 - once TRBJ2-2
CASKTGEDNYGYTF TGCGCCAGCAAGACAGGGGAGGACAACTATGGCTACACCTTC TRBV5-1 TRBD1 - TRBJ1-2
CAWSARWTGRPTNYGYTF TGTGCCTGGAGTGCCCGGTGGACAGGGAGGCCTACTAACTATGGCTACACCTTC TRBV30 TRBD1 - TRBJ1-2
CASRRLAGGGEQFF TGTGCCAGCCGGCGACTAGCGGGGGGGGGTGAGCAGTTCTTC TRBV19 TRBD2 - TRBJ2-1
CASLADLTDTQYF TGTGCCAGCCTAGCGGACCTCACAGATACGCAGTATTTT TRBV6-5 TRBD2 - TRBJ2-3
CASGLPRGVGGFSYEQYF TGTGCTAGTGGTTTGCCCCGAGGGGTGGGGGGATTCTCCTACGAGCAGTACTTC TRBV12-5 - - TRBJ2-7
CASNYQTGNTEAFF TGCGCCAGCAACTATCAAACAGGGAACACTGAAGCTTTCTTT TRBV5-1 - - TRBJ1-1
CASSLDTNYGYTF TGTGCCAGCAGCTTAGACACTAACTATGGCTACACCTTC TRBV7-2 - - TRBJ1-2
CASSFWTSGRAAHEQFF TGTGCCAGCAGCTTTTGGACTAGCGGGAGGGCCGCTCATGAGCAGTTCTTC TRBV11-2 TRBD2 - TRBJ2-1
CASSTRGQYDSPLHF TGTGCCAGTAGTACACGGGGACAGTATGATTCACCCCTCCACTTT TRBV19 TRBD1 - TRBJ1-6
CASSESIMNYGYTF TGTGCCAGCAGTGAATCAATCATGAACTATGGCTACACCTTC TRBV6-1 - - TRBJ1-2
CASRGDRGLGFSSYEQYF TGTGCCAGCAGGGGGGACAGGGGACTGGGATTTAGCTCCTACGAGCAGTACTTC TRBV2 TRBD1 - TRBJ2-7
CASSLRDSLEGQFF TGTGCCAGCTCACTGCGGGACAGCCTTGAGGGGCAGTTCTTC TRBV18 - - TRBJ2-1
CASSLHPGLASYEQYF TGTGCCAGCAGTCTTCACCCGGGACTAGCTTCCTACGAGCAGTACTTC TRBV6-2/TRBV6-3 TRBD2 - TRBJ2-7
CASSYDSISGNTIYF TGTGCCAGCAGTTACGACAGCATCTCTGGAAACACCATATATTTT TRBV6-9 - - TRBJ1-3
CASSPRREISGNTIYF TGTGCCAGCTCACCACGACGGGAGATATCTGGAAACACCATATATTTT TRBV18 - - TRBJ1-3
CASSLSDRGYTNEQFF TGTGCCAGCAGCCTCTCGGACAGGGGCTATACCAATGAGCAGTTCTTC TRBV5-6 TRBD1 - TRBJ2-1
CATSRGPGGSTEAFF TGTGCCACCAGCAGAGGTCCAGGGGGGAGCACTGAAGCTTTCTTT TRBV15 TRBD1 few TRBJ1-1
CASSTGGLGTEAFF TGTGCCAGCAGCACAGGGGGGCTTGGCACTGAAGCTTTCTTT TRBV7-9 TRBD1 - TRBJ1-1
CASSLADSHNTGELFF TGTGCCAGCAGCTTGGCGGACAGTCACAACACCGGGGAGCTGTTTTTT TRBV5-4 - - TRBJ2-2
CASSTRTGEDYGYTF TGTGCCAGCAGCACTCGGACAGGGGAAGACTATGGCTACACCTTC TRBV14 TRBD1 - TRBJ1-2
CASSPRGLAANTGELFF TGTGCCAGCAGCCCCCGGGGACTAGCGGCGAACACCGGGGAGCTGTTTTTT TRBV9 TRBD2 - TRBJ2-2
CASSLAAENTEAFF TGCGCCAGCAGCTTGGCCGCAGAGAACACTGAAGCTTTCTTT TRBV5-1 - - TRBJ1-1
CASATGGRTYNEQFF TGTGCCAGCGCCACAGGGGGCCGGACGTACAATGAGCAGTTCTTC TRBV2 TRBD1 - TRBJ2-1
CASSLGGHRVGNEQYF TGTGCCAGCAGCTTAGGAGGGCACAGGGTGGGCAACGAGCAGTACTTC TRBV7-9 - few TRBJ2-7
CASSLLQGLSYEQYF TGTGCCAGCAGCTTATTACAGGGGCTCTCCTACGAGCAGTACTTC TRBV7-8 TRBD1 - TRBJ2-7
CASRRIAGGGYNEQFF TGTGCCAGCAGACGTATAGCGGGAGGGGGCTACAATGAGCAGTTCTTC TRBV28 TRBD2 - TRBJ2-1
CASSFAGDRQPQHF TGTGCCAGCAGTTTCGCGGGGGACCGTCAGCCCCAGCATTTT TRBV25-1 - few TRBJ1-5
CASSIRRGNQPQHF TGTGCCAGTAGTATTAGGAGGGGCAATCAGCCCCAGCATTTT TRBV19 - - TRBJ1-5
CASSIGQGGGYTF TGTGCCAGTAGTATAGGGCAGGGGGGCGGCTACACCTTC TRBV19 TRBD1 - TRBJ1-2
CASSQEGQGGNTIYF TGCGCCAGCAGCCAAGAGGGACAGGGTGGAAACACCATATATTTT TRBV4-1 TRBD1 few TRBJ1-3
CASLQPGSTRQETQYF TGCGCCAGCCTCCAACCGGGGAGTACCCGCCAAGAGACCCAGTACTTC TRBV10-1 - - TRBJ2-5
CASRSLVAEAGNTIYF TGTGCAAGTCGCTCCCTTGTCGCGGAGGCTGGAAACACCATATATTTT TRBV12-2 - - TRBJ1-3
CASSPRREGHDEQFF TGTGCCAGCAGCCCTAGGCGGGAGGGCCACGATGAGCAGTTCTTC TRBV9 TRBD2 - TRBJ2-1
CASRGRTGEAYEQYF TGTGCCAGCAGGGGTCGGACAGGAGAAGCTTACGAGCAGTACTTC TRBV2 TRBD1 few TRBJ2-7
CASSKTPGVNGYEQYF TGTGCCAGTAGTAAGACCCCAGGGGTAAACGGGTACGAGCAGTACTTC TRBV19 - - TRBJ2-7
CASSEFRDTVYGYTF TGTGCCAGCAGTGAATTCCGGGACACTGTCTATGGCTACACCTTC TRBV25-1 - - TRBJ1-2
CASSELDRGDTYEQYF TGTGCCAGCAGTGAACTCGACAGGGGGGATACCTACGAGCAGTACTTC TRBV25-1 TRBD1 many TRBJ2-7
CASSLGTSPLHF TGTGCCAGCAGTTTGGGGACATCACCACTCCACTTT TRBV12-3/TRBV12-4 - - TRBJ1-6
CASNWGTVGSPLHF TGTGCCAGCAATTGGGGGACAGTTGGCTCACCCCTCCACTTT TRBV6-5 TRBD1 - TRBJ1-6
CASSQDLGQGGNGYTF TGCGCCAGCAGCCAAGATTTGGGACAGGGGGGGAATGGCTACACCTTC TRBV4-3 TRBD1 - TRBJ1-2
CASSEGTGGAYGYTF TGTGCCAGCAGTGAAGGGACAGGGGGAGCCTATGGCTACACCTTC TRBV2 TRBD1 - TRBJ1-2
CAWSVGTSRSDTQYF TGTGCCTGGAGTGTGGGGACTAGCCGGTCAGATACGCAGTATTTT TRBV30 TRBD2 - TRBJ2-3